This is a list of T cell receptor beta chains from one sample in a study of blood T cell repertoires in COVID-19. The table came from immunoSEQ multiplex PCR; TCRdb's copy has only in-frame clones and leaves some out. The profile shows 370,000 or so clones, about 90% of them singletons. Sequencing was performed on PBMCs or T cells enriched from blood (not recorded which). The receptors stem from a man in his thirties or forties who had recovered from COVID-19. CDR3s include the opening cysteine and the closing phenylalanine or tryptophan. D genes are given only for firm matches. A clone size is listed for some rows: how often the clone was seen (once, few, many), or a class if it is expanded.

d_gene: TRBD1; abundance: .; v_gene: TRBV6-2/TRBV6-3; j_gene: TRBJ1-2; CDR3aa: CASSPGQGVSVGYTF; CDR3nt: TGTGCCAGCAGCCCAGGACAGGGGGTGTCGGTTGGCTACACCTTC
d_gene: .; abundance: .; v_gene: TRBV10-2; j_gene: TRBJ1-4; CDR3aa: CASRGHPREEKLFF; CDR3nt: TGCGCCAGCAGGGGACACCCGAGGGAAGAAAAACTGTTTTTT
d_gene: TRBD1; abundance: .; v_gene: TRBV12-5; j_gene: TRBJ1-6; CDR3aa: CASGPGQGLSPLHF; CDR3nt: TGTGCTAGTGGGCCGGGACAGGGGTTATCACCCCTCCACTTT
d_gene: TRBD1; abundance: .; v_gene: TRBV24-1; j_gene: TRBJ1-6; CDR3aa: CATSDPAGTGLSSYNSPLHF; CDR3nt: TGTGCCACCAGTGATCCCGCCGGGACAGGACTCAGCTCCTATAATTCACCCCTCCACTTT
d_gene: .; abundance: .; v_gene: TRBV6-2/TRBV6-3; j_gene: TRBJ1-5; CDR3aa: CASSSPRQPQHF; CDR3nt: TGTGCCAGCAGTTCCCCCCGGCAGCCCCAGCATTTT
d_gene: TRBD1; abundance: .; v_gene: TRBV9; j_gene: TRBJ1-3; CDR3aa: CASSPGQSSGNTIYF; CDR3nt: TGTGCCAGCTCTCCGGGACAGAGCTCTGGAAACACCATATATTTT
d_gene: .; abundance: .; v_gene: TRBV5-1; j_gene: TRBJ2-3; CDR3aa: CASSLDSSYTDTQYF; CDR3nt: TGCGCCAGCAGCTTGGATAGTAGTTACACAGATACGCAGTATTTT
d_gene: TRBD1; abundance: .; v_gene: TRBV29-1; j_gene: TRBJ1-2; CDR3aa: CSVEGGQGASGYTF; CDR3nt: TGCAGCGTTGAAGGAGGACAGGGGGCAAGTGGCTACACCTTC
d_gene: .; abundance: .; v_gene: TRBV6-2/TRBV6-3; j_gene: TRBJ1-1; CDR3aa: CASSTGGERNTEAFF; CDR3nt: TGTGCCAGCAGTACGGGAGGGGAGCGGAACACTGAAGCTTTCTTT
d_gene: .; abundance: .; v_gene: TRBV7-8; j_gene: TRBJ1-3; CDR3aa: CASSLQGIGNTIYF; CDR3nt: TGTGCCAGCAGCTTGCAGGGAATCGGAAACACCATATATTTT
d_gene: .; abundance: .; v_gene: TRBV18; j_gene: TRBJ1-2; CDR3aa: CASSPAGLYGYTF; CDR3nt: TGTGCCAGCTCACCGGCAGGGCTCTATGGCTACACCTTC
d_gene: .; abundance: once; v_gene: TRBV13; j_gene: TRBJ1-2; CDR3aa: CASSLVQGMNGYTF; CDR3nt: TGTGCCAGCAGCTTAGTTCAGGGTATGAATGGCTACACCTTC
d_gene: .; abundance: .; v_gene: TRBV5-1; j_gene: TRBJ1-4; CDR3aa: CASSFEVREKLFF; CDR3nt: TGCGCCAGCAGCTTCGAGGTCCGTGAAAAACTGTTTTTT
d_gene: TRBD1; abundance: .; v_gene: TRBV11-3; j_gene: TRBJ2-2; CDR3aa: CASSSGQGKRGGELFF; CDR3nt: TGTGCCAGCAGCTCGGGACAGGGGAAGCGGGGCGGGGAGCTGTTTTTT
d_gene: .; abundance: .; v_gene: TRBV6-5; j_gene: TRBJ1-3; CDR3aa: CASSYSFQIGNTIYF; CDR3nt: TGTGCCAGCAGTTACTCGTTTCAGATCGGGAACACCATATATTTT
d_gene: TRBD2; abundance: .; v_gene: TRBV19; j_gene: TRBJ2-2; CDR3aa: CASSIGTSFVAGELFF; CDR3nt: TGTGCCAGTAGTATAGGGACTAGTTTTGTCGCCGGGGAGCTGTTTTTT
d_gene: .; abundance: .; v_gene: TRBV2; j_gene: TRBJ2-5; CDR3aa: CASSDGWLGAATQYF; CDR3nt: TGTGCCAGCAGTGACGGCTGGCTGGGGGCGGCGACCCAGTACTTC
d_gene: .; abundance: .; v_gene: TRBV19; j_gene: TRBJ2-7; CDR3aa: CASSNGQLEQYF; CDR3nt: TGTGCCAGTAGCAATGGACAGCTCGAGCAGTACTTC
d_gene: .; abundance: .; v_gene: TRBV3-1/TRBV3-2; j_gene: TRBJ2-2; CDR3aa: CASSPQAGALTGELFF; CDR3nt: TGTGCCAGCAGCCCGCAGGCGGGGGCCCTCACCGGGGAGCTGTTTTTT
d_gene: .; abundance: .; v_gene: TRBV2; j_gene: TRBJ1-3; CDR3aa: CASSSIGREVSGNTIYF; CDR3nt: TGTGCCAGCAGTTCCATTGGGAGGGAAGTTTCTGGAAACACCATATATTTT
d_gene: .; abundance: .; v_gene: TRBV30; j_gene: TRBJ1-3; CDR3aa: CAWSVGGSGNTIYF; CDR3nt: TGTGCCTGGAGTGTGGGGGGCTCTGGAAACACCATATATTTT
d_gene: .; abundance: .; v_gene: TRBV6-2/TRBV6-3; j_gene: TRBJ1-1; CDR3aa: CASSNYLRVAFF; CDR3nt: TGTGCCAGCAGTAACTATCTCCGGGTTGCTTTCTTT
d_gene: TRBD1; abundance: few; v_gene: TRBV12-5; j_gene: TRBJ1-1; CDR3aa: CASGLAYVWDRGVEAFF; CDR3nt: TGTGCTAGTGGTTTGGCCTACGTATGGGACAGGGGAGTTGAAGCTTTCTTT
d_gene: TRBD2; abundance: .; v_gene: TRBV27; j_gene: TRBJ2-4; CDR3aa: CASSVGGAKNIQYF; CDR3nt: TGTGCCAGCAGTGTGGGGGGGGCCAAAAACATTCAGTACTTC